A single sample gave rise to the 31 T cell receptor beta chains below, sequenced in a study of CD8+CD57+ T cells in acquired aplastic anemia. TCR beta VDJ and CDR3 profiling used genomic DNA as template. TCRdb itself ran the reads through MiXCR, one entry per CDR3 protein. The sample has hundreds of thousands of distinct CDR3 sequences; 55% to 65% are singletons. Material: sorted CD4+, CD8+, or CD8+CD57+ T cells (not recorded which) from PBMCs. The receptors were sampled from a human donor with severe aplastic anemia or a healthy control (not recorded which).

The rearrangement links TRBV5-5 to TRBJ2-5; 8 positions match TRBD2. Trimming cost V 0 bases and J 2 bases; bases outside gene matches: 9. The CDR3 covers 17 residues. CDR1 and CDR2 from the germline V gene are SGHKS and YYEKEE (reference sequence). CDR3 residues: CASSLAGSGGPQETQYF. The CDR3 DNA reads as TGTGCCAGCAGCTTGGCGGGCAGCGGGGGTCCTCAAGAGACCCAGTACTTC. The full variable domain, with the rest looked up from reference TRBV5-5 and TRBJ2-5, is DAGVTQSPTHLIKTRGQQVTLRCSPISGHKSVSWYQQVLGQGPQFIFQYYEKEERGRGNFPDRFSARQFPNYSSELNVNALLLGDSALYLCASSLAGSGGPQETQYFGPGTRLLVL.

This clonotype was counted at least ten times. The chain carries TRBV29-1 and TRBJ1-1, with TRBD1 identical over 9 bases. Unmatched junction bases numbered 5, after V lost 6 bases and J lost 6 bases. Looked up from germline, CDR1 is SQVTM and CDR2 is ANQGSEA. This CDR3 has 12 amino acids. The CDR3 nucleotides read TGCAGCGTGGACAGGGGTGGCTCTGAAGCTTTCTTT. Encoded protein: CSVDRGGSEAFF.

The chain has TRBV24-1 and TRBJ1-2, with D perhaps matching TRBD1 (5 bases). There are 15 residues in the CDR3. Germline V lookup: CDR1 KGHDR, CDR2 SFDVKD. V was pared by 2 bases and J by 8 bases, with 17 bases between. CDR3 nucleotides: TGTGCCACCAGTGATTCCTGGGGCGAGCTCGGAGGCTACACCTTC. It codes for CATSDSWGELGGYTF.

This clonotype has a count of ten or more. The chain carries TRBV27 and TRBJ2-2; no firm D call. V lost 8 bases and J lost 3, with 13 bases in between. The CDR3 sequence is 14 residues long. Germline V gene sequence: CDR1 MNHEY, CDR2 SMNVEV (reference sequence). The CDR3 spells CASSGAGYTGELFF. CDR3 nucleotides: TGTGCCAGCTCGGGCGCCGGATACACCGGGGAGCTGTTTTTT.

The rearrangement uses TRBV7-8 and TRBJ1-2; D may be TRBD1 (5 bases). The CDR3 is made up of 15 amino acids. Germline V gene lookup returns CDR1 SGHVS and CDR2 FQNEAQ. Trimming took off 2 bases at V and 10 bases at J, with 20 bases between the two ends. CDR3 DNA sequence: TGTGCCAGCAGCTTATATGAGGGGACGGCAGACGCCTACACCTTC. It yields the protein CASSLYEGTADAYTF.

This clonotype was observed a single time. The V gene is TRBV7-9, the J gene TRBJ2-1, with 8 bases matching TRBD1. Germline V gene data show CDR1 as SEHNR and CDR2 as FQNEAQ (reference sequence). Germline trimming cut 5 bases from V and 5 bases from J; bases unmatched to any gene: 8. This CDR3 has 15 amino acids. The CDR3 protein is CASSVGQGSHNEQFF. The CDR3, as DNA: TGTGCCAGCAGCGTCGGACAGGGTAGTCACAATGAGCAGTTCTTC.

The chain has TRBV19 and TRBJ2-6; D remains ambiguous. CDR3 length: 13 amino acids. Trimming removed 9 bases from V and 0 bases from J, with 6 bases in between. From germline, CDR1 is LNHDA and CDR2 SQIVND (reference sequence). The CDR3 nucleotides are TGTGCCAGCCACAACTCTGGGGCCAACGTCCTGACTTTC. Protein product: CASHNSGANVLTF.

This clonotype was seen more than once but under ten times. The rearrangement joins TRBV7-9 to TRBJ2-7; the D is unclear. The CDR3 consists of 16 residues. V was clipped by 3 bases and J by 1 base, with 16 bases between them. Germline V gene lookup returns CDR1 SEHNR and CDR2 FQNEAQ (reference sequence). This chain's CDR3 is CASSFESGAASYEQYF. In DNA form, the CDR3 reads TGTGCCAGCAGCTTTGAGTCTGGAGCTGCATCCTACGAGCAGTACTTC.

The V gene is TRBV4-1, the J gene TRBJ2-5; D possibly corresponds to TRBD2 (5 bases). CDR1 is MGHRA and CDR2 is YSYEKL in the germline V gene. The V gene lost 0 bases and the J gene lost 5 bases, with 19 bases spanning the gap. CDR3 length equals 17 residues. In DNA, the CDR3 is TGCGCCAGCAGCCAAGAAGGATCCCTAGCCTCTGCGGAGACCCAGTACTTC. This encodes CASSQEGSLASAETQYF.

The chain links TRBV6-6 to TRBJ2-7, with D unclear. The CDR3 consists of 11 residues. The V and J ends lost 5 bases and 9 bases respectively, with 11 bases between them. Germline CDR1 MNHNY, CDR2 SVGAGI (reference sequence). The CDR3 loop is CASSQQAVQYF. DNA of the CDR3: TGTGCCAGCAGTCAGCAGGCTGTGCAGTACTTC.

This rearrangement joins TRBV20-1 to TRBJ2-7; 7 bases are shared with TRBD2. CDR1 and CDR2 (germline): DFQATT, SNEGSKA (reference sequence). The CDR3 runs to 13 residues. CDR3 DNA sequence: TGCGCAGCATGGGGGGGGGAAACCTACGAGCAGTACTTC. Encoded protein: CAAWGGETYEQYF.

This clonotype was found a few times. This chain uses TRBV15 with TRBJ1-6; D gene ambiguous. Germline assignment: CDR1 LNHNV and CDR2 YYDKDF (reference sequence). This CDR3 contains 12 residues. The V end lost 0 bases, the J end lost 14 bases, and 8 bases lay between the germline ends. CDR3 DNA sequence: TGTGCCACCAGCAGAGAGGGGTTTTCCCTCCACTTT. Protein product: CATSREGFSLHF.

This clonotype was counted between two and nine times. CDR3 region: CATSDGRWTNYGYTF. The CDR3 nucleotides read TGTGCCACCAGTGATGGGCGGTGGACTAACTATGGCTACACCTTC. The chain employs TRBV24-1 and TRBJ1-2; D not resolved. The germline V gene encodes CDR1 KGHDR and CDR2 SFDVKD. The CDR3 sequence is 15 residues long. Trimming left V 3 bases short and J 0 bases short, with 10 bases between.

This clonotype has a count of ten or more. The CDR3: CASSEKVNTEAFF. DNA of the CDR3: TGTGCCAGCAGTGAAAAGGTGAACACTGAAGCTTTCTTT. The chain carries TRBV6-1 and TRBJ1-1; no clear D. Between the trimmed V and J ends, which lost 2 bases and 0 bases, there was a span of 4 bases. Per the germline V gene, CDR1 is MNHNS and CDR2 is SASEGT. The CDR3 runs 13 residues.

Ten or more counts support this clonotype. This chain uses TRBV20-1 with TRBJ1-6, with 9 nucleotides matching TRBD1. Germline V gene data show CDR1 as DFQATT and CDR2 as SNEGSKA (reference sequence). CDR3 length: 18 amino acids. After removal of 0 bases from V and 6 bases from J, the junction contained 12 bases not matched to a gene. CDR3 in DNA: TGCAGTGCTAGAGATGTTAGGACAGGGGCGGTGGGTAATTCACCCCTCCACTTT. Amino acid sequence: CSARDVRTGAVGNSPLHF.

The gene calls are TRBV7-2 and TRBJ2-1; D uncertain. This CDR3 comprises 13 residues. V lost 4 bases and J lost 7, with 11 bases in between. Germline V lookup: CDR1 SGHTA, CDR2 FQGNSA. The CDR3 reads CASSSPMENEQFF. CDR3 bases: TGTGCCAGCAGCTCCCCGATGGAGAATGAGCAGTTCTTC.

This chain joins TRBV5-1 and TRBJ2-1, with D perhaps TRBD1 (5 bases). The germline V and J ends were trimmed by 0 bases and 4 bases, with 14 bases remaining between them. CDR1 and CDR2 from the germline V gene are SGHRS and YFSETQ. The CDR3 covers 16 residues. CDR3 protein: CASSLDRPEGYNEQFF. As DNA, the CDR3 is TGCGCCAGCAGCTTGGACAGGCCCGAAGGGTACAATGAGCAGTTCTTC.

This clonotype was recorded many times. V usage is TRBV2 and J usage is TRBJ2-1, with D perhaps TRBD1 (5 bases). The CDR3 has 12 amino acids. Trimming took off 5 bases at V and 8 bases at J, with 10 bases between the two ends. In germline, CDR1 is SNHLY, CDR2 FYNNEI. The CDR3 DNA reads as TGTGCCAGCAGTACCCAGGGCTATGAGCAGTTCTTC. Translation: CASSTQGYEQFF.

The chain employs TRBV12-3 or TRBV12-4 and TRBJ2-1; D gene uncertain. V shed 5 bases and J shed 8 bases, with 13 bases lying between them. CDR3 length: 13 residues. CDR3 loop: CASSASGRYEQFF. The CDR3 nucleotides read TGTGCCAGCAGTGCCTCCGGCCGCTATGAGCAGTTCTTC.

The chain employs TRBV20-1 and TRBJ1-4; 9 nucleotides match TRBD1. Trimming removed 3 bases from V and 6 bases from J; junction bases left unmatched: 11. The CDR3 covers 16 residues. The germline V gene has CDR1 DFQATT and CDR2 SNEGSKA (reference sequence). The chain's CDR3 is CSASGFGGTGHEKLFF. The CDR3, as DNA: TGCAGTGCTAGTGGCTTCGGGGGGACAGGGCATGAAAAACTGTTTTTT.

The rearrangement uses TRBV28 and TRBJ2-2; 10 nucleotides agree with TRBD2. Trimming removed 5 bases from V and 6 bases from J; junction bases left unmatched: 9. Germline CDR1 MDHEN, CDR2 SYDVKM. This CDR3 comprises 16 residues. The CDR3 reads CASSPPDLAGAGELFF. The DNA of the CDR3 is TGTGCCAGCAGTCCTCCGGATCTAGCGGGGGCCGGGGAGCTGTTTTTT.

The CDR3 region has the DNA TGTGCCAGCAGCCCTCCGTCGGAGACCCAGTACTTC. Amino acids: CASSPPSETQYF. The rearrangement joins TRBV7-2 to TRBJ2-5, with no clear D. The germline V and J ends were trimmed by 5 bases and 5 bases, with 9 bases remaining between them. Germline CDR1 is SGHTA and CDR2 is FQGNSA. This CDR3 comprises 12 residues.

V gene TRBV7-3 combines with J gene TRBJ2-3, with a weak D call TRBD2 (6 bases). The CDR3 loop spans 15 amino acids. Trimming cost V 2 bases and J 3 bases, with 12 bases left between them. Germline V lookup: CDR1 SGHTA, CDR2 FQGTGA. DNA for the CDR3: TGTGCCAGCAGCTTACAAGGGACTGGAACAGATACGCAGTATTTT. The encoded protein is CASSLQGTGTDTQYF.

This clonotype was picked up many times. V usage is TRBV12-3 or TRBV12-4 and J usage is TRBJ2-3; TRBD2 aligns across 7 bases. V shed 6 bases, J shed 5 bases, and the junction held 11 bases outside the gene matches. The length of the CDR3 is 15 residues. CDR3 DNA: TGTGCCAGCAGCATTAAGGAGCGCGGGGGAGATACGCAGTATTTT. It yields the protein CASSIKERGGDTQYF.

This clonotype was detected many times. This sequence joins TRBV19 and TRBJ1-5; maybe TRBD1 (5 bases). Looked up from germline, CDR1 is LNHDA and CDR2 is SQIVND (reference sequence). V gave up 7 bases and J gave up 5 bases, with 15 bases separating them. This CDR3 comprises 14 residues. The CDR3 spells CASIPDTTDQPQHF. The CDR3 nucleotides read TGTGCCAGTATCCCGGACACTACCGATCAGCCCCAGCATTTT. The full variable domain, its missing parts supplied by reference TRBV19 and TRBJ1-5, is DGGITQSPKYLFRKEGQNVTLSCEQNLNHDAMYWYRQDPGQGLRLIYYSQIVNDFQKGDIAEGYSVSREKKESFPLTVTSAQKNPTAFYLCASIPDTTDQPQHFGDGTRLSIL.

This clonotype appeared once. The CDR3 spells CAISDRDGSSYNEQFF. DNA of the CDR3: TGTGCCATCAGTGATCGGGACGGAAGCTCCTACAATGAGCAGTTCTTC. This rearrangement joins TRBV10-3 to TRBJ2-1; D might be TRBD1 or TRBD2, each matching 5 bases. Germline-derived CDR1 and CDR2 are ENHRY and SYGVKD. V was cut by 3 bases and J by 0 bases, with 12 bases left in between. The CDR3 loop spans 16 amino acids.

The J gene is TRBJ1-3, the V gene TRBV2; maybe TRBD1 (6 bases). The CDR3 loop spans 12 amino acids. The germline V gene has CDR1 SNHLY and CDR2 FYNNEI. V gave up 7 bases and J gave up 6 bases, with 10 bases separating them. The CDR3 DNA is TGTGCCAGCACCCGGACAGAAAACACCATATATTTT. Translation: CASTRTENTIYF.

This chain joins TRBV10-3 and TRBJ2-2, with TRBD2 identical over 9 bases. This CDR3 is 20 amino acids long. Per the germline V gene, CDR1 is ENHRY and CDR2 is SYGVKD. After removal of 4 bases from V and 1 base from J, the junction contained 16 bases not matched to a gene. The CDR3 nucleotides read TGTGCCATCAGTGGAGCTTTTGGAGGGCGGGAGGGCCTGAACACCGGGGAGCTGTTTTTT. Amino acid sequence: CAISGAFGGREGLNTGELFF.

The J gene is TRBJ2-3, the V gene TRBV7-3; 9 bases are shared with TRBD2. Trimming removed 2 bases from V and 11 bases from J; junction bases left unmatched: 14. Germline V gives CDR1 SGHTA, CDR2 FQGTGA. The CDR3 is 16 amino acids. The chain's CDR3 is CASSLGLAGTYNEQYF. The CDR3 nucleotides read TGTGCCAGCAGCTTAGGTCTAGCGGGGACCTACAATGAGCAGTATTTT.

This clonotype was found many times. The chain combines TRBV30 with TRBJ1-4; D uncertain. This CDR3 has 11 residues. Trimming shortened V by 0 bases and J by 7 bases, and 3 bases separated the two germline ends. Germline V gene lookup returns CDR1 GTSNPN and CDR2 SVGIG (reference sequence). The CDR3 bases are TGTGCCTGGAGTGTAAGTGAAAAACTGTTTTTT. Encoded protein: CAWSVSEKLFF.

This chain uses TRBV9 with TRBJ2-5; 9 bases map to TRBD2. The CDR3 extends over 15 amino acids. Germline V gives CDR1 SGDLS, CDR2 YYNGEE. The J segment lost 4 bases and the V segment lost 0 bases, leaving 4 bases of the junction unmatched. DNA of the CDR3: TGTGCCAGCAGCGTAGGAAGCGGGGGGATAGAGACCCAGTACTTC. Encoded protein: CASSVGSGGIETQYF.